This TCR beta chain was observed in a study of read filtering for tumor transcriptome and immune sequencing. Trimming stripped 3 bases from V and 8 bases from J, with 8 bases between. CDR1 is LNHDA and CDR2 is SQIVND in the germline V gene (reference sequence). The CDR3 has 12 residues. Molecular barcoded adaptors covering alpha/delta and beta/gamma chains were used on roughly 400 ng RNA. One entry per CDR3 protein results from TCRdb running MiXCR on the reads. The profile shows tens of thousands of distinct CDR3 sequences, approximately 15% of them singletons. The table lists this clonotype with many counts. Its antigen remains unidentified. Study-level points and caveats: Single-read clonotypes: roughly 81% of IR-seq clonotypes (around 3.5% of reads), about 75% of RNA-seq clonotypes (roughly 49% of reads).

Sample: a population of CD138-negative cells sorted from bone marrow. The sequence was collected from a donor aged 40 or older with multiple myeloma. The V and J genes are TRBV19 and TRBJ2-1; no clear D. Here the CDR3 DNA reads TGTGCCAGTAGTATCCGAGTCGATGAGCAGTTCTTC. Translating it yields CASSIRVDEQFF.